This entry describes one T cell receptor beta chain. Its binding antigen is unknown. No base quality values were provided; no much bigger clone lies one nucleotide off. This sample was included in a study of shared clonotypes between healthy human individuals (dated by TCRdb to the early 2020s). Regarding the complete study: A few men and two women, aged 18 to 49 years, made up the cohort. Different laboratories and diverse techniques were used to prepare libraries and sequence TCR repertoires, to increase sequencing depth and limit assay-specific biases. Blood TCR repertoires of four to six healthy adults were deeply sequenced to estimate repertoire size and the extent of clonotype sharing between individuals. Each donor's leukapheresis produced roughly between roughly 0.85 and 9 billion PBMCs. Per donor, three plates each were used for CD4 naive and CD4 memory, two for CD8 naive, and one for CD8 memory.

CDR1 and CDR2 (SGHNT, YYREEE) derive from the germline V gene (reference sequence). Trimming leaves V shorter by 2 bases and J shorter by 9 bases, with the junction holding 9 bases beyond the gene matches. The CDR3 sequence holds 14 residues, the cysteine and phenylalanine included. The read is trimmed to its CDR3 DNA, 42 bases read in frame from base 1. Study-wide findings and limitations: Around 5% of naive CD4, 3.5% of naive CD8, roughly 2.4% of memory CD4, and 0.4% of memory CD8 clonotypes were shared across a few donors. Compared with non-shared clonotypes, clonotypes shared by all four sorted-subset donors had higher generation probabilities. Sampling was limited to blood, and TCR repertoires in tissue likely differ from TCR repertoires in blood. Pairwise subsampling led to the expectation that sequencing depth would affect the degree of clonotype sharing among donors. Larger estimated clonotype richness was generally found for naive subsets than for memory subsets. The genetic and exposure-history diversity represented was limited by the small number of donors. Rarefaction of sorted-subset datasets indicated incomplete sequencing despite the large sequencing depth.

Healthy HIV-negative adults with no recently reported acute infections or vaccinations were included as donors. Every donor was a Caucasian adult residing in Nashville, Tennessee, USA. CD4+ T cells were enriched by magnetic negative selection, after which naive cells were positively selected on CD45RA and the negative fraction was taken as the memory subset. Blood was obtained by leukapheresis, after which PBMCs were separated by Ficoll-Histopaque density gradient centrifugation and cryopreserved in liquid nitrogen vapor phase. Analytical flow cytometry was used to check the purity and quantity of each magnetically sorted T cell population. Each sorted fraction had its genomic DNA isolated and then quantified by UV absorbance on a Nanodrop 2000c. TCR CDR3 regions were amplified from genomic DNA by multiplex PCR using the deep immunoSEQ assay. Genomic DNA extracted from each cell subset was distributed evenly over all wells of several immunoSEQ 96-well plates, and each plate served as one replicate. Each replicate PCR for sorted subsets received approximately 220 ng genomic DNA, equal to about 30,000 T cell genomes. Purified libraries were quantified with a Qubit 3.0 fluorometer, sized on a Bioanalyzer 2100, and re-quantified with the KAPA Library Quantification kit. Every immunoSEQ 96-well plate was sequenced on a separate single-read 150-cycle Illumina NextSeq 550 flow cell. On the study's bioinformatics: The immunoSEQ output contained only junctional sequences without quality scores, so filtering could not match that applied to full-length reads. Sequences were annotated with PyIR, a Python wrapper for IgBLAST v1.9, using IMGT germline references to assign V/J genes and CDR3. Reads with weak V/J assignments (E-value above 1e-6), missing CDR3, stop codons, out-of-frame junctions, or ambiguous translated residues were removed. V3J clonotypes were defined as sequences sharing the same inferred V gene, J gene, and CDR3 amino acid sequence. Percentage overlap between repertoires was calculated by dividing the number of shared unique clonotypes by the size of the smaller repertoire. Repertoire richness was assessed with RTK rarefaction, the Chao1 estimator, and Recon v2.1 estimates of unobserved clonotypes. For all TCRbeta clonotypes obtained by the gDNA method from several donors, generation probabilities were computed with OLGA. TCRdb mirrors the immuneACCESS table, restricted to in-frame sequences. Some clones are absent from its copies; in checked studies, under half trace to an unresolved V gene, and the reason for the others is unknown. Clonal size and the V and J genes are those of that table, whereas D and trimming came from the DNA. This sample holds roughly 1,100,000 clones; about 80% were observed only once. The top ten clonotypes cover approximately 1.5% of the sample.

Sequencing used memory CD4+ T cells sorted from blood. Explained via the paper, the cell subset or site label denotes: CD45RA-negative fraction. The receptor was isolated from a man younger than 35 in good health. Recombination linked TRBV5-4 to TRBJ2-3; 7 junctional bases match TRBD1. The DNA is TGTGCCAGCAGCTTCGACAGGGAGACGGGGACGCAGTATTTT. This codes for CASSFDRETGTQYF.